A selection of T cell receptor beta chains follows, all from one sample in a study of T cell repertoires in cytomegalovirus infection. Their specific antigens are unknown. One entry per CDR3 protein results from TCRdb running MiXCR on the reads. The sample has 300,000 to 400,000 distinct CDR3 sequences, 29% seen once. The source material was cultured PBMCs, sampled from culture after CMV antigen stimulation. Source of these receptors: a human donor in good health (CMV status not recorded). Some clones in this sample may be carry-over from other donors' samples. CDR3s include the opening cysteine and the closing phenylalanine or tryptophan.

TRBV13 CASSFGTGVSNTEAFF
TRBV6-1 CASMRGITEAFF
TRBV2 CASSEDWTGAGELFF
TRBV12-3/TRBV12-4 CASTDGGAKYEQFF
TRBV12-3/TRBV12-4 CASRGGGFEAFF
TRBV5-1 CASSRYPGQMNTEAFF
TRBV19 CASSITSLVLYNEQFF
TRBV28 CASRRFGAGGWMNTEAFF
TRBV2 CASRVRGGYDEQFF
TRBV5-1 CASSPGLASDIQYF